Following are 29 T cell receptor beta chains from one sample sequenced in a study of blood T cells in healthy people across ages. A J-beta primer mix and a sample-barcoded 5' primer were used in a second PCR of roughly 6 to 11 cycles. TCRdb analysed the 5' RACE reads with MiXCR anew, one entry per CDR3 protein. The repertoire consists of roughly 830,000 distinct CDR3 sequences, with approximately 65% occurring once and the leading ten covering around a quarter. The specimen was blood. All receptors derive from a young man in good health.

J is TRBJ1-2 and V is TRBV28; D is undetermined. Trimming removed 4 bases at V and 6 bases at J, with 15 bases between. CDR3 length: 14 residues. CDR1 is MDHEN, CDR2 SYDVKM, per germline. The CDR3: CASSSPRVLDGYTF. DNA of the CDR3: TGTGCCAGCAGTTCGCCTCGCGTCTTAGATGGCTACACCTTC.

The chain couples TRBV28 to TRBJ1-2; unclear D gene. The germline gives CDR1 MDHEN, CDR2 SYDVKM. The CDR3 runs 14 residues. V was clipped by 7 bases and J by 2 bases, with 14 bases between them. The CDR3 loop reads CASTDWVDNYGYTF. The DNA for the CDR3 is TGTGCCAGCACCGATTGGGTGGACAACTATGGCTACACCTTC.

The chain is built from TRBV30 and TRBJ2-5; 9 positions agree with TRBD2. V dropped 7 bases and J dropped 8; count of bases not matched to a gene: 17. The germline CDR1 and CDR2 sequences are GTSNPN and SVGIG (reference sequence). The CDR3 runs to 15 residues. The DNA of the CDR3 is TGTGCCTCATCTCCCCCCCAAGCGGGGGGAACCACCCAGTACTTC. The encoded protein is CASSPPQAGGTTQYF.

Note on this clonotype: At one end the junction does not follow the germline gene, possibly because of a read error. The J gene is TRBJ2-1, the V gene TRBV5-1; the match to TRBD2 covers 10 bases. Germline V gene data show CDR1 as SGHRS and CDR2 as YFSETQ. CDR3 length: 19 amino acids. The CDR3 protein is CAGSLGLTSGISLFNEQFF. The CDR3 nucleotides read TGCGCCGGCAGCTTGGGACTAACTAGCGGGATTTCCCTTTTCAATGAGCAGTTCTTC.

CDR3: CASSADRQNQPQHF. In DNA, the CDR3 is TGTGCCAGCAGCGCGGACAGGCAAAATCAGCCCCAGCATTTT. The gene calls are TRBV7-8 and TRBJ1-5, with 7 bases matching TRBD1. This CDR3 is built from 14 residues. The ends lost 5 bases at V and 4 bases at J; junction bases unmatched: 5. Germline V lookup: CDR1 SGHVS, CDR2 FQNEAQ. Full variable domain (missing parts from reference TRBV7-8 and TRBJ1-5): GAGVSQSPRYKVAKRGQDVALRCDPISGHVSLFWYQQALGQGPEFLTYFQNEAQLDKSGLPSDRFFAERPEGSVSTLKIQRTQQEDSAVYLCASSADRQNQPQHFGDGTRLSIL.

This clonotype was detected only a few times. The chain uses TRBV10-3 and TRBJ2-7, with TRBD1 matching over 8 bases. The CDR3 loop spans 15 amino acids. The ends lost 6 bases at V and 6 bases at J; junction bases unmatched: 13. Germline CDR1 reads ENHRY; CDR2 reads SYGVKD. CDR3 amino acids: CAIRSSGTGLSEQYF. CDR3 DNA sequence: TGTGCCATCAGAAGCTCCGGGACAGGCCTCTCCGAGCAGTACTTC.

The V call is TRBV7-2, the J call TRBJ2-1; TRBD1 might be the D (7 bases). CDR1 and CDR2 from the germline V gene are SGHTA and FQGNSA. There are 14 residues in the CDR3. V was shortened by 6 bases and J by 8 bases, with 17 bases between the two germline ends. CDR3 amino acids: CASRAGGGKDEQFF. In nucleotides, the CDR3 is TGTGCCAGCAGGGCAGGGGGAGGCAAGGATGAGCAGTTCTTC.

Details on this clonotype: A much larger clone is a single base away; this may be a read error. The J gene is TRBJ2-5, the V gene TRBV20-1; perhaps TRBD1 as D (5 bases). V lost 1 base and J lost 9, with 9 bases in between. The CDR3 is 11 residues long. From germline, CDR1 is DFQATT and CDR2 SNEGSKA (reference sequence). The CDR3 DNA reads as TGCAGTGCTAGAGCTCAAGGGGCCCAGTACTTC. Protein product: CSARAQGAQYF.

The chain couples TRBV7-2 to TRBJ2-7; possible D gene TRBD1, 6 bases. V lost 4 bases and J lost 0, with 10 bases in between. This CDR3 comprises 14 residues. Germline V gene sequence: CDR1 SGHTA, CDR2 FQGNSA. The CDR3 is CASSSTGTSYEQYF. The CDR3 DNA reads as TGTGCCAGCAGCTCAACAGGGACCTCCTACGAGCAGTACTTC.

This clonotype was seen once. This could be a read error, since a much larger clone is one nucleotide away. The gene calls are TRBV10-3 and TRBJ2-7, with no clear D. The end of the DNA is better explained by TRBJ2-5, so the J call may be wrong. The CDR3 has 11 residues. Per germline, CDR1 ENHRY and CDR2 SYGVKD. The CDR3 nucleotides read TGTGCCATCAGTCAGTCGGAGACCCAGTACTTC. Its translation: CAISQSETQYF.

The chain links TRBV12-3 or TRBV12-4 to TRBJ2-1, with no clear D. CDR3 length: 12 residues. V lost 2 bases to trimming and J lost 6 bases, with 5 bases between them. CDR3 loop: CASSLSRNEQFF. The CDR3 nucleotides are TGTGCCAGCAGTTTATCGCGCAATGAGCAGTTCTTC.

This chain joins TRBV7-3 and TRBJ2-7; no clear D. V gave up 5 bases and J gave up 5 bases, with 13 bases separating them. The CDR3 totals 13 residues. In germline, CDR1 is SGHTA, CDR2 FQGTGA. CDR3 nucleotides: TGTGCCAGCAGCCAAATCGTGGGCAACGAGCAGTACTTC. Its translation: CASSQIVGNEQYF.

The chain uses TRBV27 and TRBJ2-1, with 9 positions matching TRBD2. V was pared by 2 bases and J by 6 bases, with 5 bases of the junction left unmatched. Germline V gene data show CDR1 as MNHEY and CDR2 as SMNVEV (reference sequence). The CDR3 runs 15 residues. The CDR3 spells CASSLGGGGFNEQFF. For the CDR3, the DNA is TGTGCCAGCAGTTTAGGCGGGGGGGGTTTCAATGAGCAGTTCTTC.

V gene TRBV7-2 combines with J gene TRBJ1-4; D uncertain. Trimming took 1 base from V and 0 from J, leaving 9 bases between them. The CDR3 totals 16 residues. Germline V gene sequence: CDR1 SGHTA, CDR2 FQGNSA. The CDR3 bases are TGTGCCAGCAGCTTAGAGGTGCCCTCAACTAATGAAAAACTGTTTTTT. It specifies CASSLEVPSTNEKLFF. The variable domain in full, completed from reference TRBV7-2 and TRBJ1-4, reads GAGVSQSPSNKVTEKGKDVELRCDPISGHTALYWYRQSLGQGLEFLIYFQGNSAPDKSGLPSDRFSAERTGGSVSTLTIQRTQQEDSAVYLCASSLEVPSTNEKLFFGSGTQLSVL.

The CDR3 bases are TGTGCCAGCAGCCAAGAAGGCGTTTACGAGCAGTACTTC. Its translation: CASSQEGVYEQYF. The rearrangement uses TRBV4-2 and TRBJ2-7, with D hard to call. The CDR3 has 13 residues. The V gene lost 0 bases and the J gene lost 4 bases, with 7 bases spanning the gap. From germline, CDR1 is LGHNA and CDR2 YNFKEQ.

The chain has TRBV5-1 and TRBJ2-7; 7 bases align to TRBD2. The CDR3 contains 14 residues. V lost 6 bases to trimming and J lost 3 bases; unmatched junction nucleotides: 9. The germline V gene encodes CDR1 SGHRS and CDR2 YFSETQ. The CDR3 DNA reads TGCGCCAGCAAAGGTGAGCGGGGCAACTACGAGCAGTACTTC. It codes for CASKGERGNYEQYF.

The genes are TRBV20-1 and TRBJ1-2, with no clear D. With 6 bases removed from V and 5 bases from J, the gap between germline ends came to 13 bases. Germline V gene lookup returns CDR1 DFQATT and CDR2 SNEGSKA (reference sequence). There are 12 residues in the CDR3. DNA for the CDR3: TGCAGTGCCCCAAGAGATCGATATGGCTACACCTTC. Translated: CSAPRDRYGYTF.

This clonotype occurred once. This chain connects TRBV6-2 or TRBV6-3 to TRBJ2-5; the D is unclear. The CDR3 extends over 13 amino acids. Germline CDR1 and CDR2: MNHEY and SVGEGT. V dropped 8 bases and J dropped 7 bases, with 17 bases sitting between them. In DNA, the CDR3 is TGTGCCAGCCTGGGGTACCCGATGGCGACCCAGTACTTC. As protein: CASLGYPMATQYF.

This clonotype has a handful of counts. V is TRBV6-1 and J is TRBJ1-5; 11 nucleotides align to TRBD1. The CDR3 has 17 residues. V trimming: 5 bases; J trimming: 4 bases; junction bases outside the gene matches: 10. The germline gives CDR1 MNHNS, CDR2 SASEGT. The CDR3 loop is CASSRTGGELRNQPQHF. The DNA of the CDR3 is TGTGCCAGCAGTCGGACAGGGGGCGAATTGAGGAATCAGCCCCAGCATTTT.

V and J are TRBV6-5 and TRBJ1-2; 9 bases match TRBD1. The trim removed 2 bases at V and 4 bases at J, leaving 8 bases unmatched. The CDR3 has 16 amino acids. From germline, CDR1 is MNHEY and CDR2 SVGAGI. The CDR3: CASSYGTGWGTYGYTF. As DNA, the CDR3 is TGTGCCAGCAGTTACGGGACAGGGTGGGGTACCTATGGCTACACCTTC.

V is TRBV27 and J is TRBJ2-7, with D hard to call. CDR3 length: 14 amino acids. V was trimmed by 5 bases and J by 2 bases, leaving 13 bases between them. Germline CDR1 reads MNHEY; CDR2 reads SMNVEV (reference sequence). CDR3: CASSRRGNPYEQYF. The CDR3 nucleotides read TGTGCCAGCAGTCGACGTGGCAATCCCTACGAGCAGTACTTC.

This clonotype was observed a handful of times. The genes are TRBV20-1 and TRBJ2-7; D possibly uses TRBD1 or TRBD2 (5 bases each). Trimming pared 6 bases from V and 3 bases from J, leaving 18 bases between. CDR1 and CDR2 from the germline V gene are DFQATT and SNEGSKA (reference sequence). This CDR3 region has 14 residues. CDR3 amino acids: CSASALRDGYEQYF. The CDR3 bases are TGCAGTGCAAGCGCTCTCCGGGACGGCTACGAGCAGTACTTC.

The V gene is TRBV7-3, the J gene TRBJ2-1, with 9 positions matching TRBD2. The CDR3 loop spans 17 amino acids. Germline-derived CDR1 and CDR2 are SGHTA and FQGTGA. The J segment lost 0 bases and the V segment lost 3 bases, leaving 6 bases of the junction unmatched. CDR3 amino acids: CASSLLAGTSSYNEQFF. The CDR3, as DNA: TGTGCCAGCAGCTTGCTAGCGGGGACGAGCTCCTACAATGAGCAGTTCTTC.

CDR3 DNA sequence: TGTGCCATCAGTGAGTACGGAGACTACGAGCAGTACTTC. Its protein is CAISEYGDYEQYF. This chain uses TRBV10-3 with TRBJ2-5; D unresolved. The better agreement between TRBJ2-7 and the DNA end casts doubt on the J call. The germline V gene encodes CDR1 ENHRY and CDR2 SYGVKD. The CDR3 extends over 13 amino acids.

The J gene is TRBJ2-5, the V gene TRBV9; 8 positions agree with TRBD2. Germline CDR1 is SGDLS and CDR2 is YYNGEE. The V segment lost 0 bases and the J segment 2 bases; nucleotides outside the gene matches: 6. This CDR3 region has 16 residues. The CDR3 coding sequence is TGTGCCAGCAGCGTAGCGGGGGGGCCCCCACAAGAGACCCAGTACTTC. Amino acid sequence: CASSVAGGPPQETQYF.

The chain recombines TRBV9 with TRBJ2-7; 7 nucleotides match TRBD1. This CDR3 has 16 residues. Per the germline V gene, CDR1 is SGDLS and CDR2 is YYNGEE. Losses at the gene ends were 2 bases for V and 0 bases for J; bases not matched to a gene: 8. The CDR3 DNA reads TGTGCCAGCAGCGTCGAGGGACAGCTTAGCTCCTACGAGCAGTACTTC. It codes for CASSVEGQLSSYEQYF.

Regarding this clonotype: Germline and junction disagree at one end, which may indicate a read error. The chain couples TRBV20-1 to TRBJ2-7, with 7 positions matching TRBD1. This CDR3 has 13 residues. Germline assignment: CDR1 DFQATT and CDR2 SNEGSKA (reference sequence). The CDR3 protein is CSGQGTASDEQYF. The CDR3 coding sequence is TGCAGTGGACAAGGGACAGCCTCCGACGAGCAGTACTTC.

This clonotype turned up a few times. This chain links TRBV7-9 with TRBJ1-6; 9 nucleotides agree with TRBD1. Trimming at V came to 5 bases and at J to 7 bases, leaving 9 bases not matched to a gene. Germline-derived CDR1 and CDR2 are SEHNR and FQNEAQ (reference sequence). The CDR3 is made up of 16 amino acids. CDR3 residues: CASSATGTGSNSPLHF. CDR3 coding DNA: TGTGCCAGCAGCGCCACCGGGACAGGGTCAAATTCACCCCTCCACTTT.

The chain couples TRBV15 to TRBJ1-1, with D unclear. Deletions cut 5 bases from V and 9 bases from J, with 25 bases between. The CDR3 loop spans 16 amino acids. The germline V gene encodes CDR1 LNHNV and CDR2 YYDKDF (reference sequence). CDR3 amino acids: CATSPGGEARKGKAFF. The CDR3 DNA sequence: TGTGCCACCAGCCCCGGCGGGGAGGCTCGTAAGGGAAAAGCTTTCTTT. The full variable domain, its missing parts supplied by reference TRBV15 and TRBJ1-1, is DAMVIQNPRYQVTQFGKPVTLSCSQTLNHNVMYWYQQKSSQAPKLLFHYYDKDFNNEADTPDNFQSRRPNTSFCFLDIRSPGLGDTAMYLCATSPGGEARKGKAFFGQGTRLTVV.